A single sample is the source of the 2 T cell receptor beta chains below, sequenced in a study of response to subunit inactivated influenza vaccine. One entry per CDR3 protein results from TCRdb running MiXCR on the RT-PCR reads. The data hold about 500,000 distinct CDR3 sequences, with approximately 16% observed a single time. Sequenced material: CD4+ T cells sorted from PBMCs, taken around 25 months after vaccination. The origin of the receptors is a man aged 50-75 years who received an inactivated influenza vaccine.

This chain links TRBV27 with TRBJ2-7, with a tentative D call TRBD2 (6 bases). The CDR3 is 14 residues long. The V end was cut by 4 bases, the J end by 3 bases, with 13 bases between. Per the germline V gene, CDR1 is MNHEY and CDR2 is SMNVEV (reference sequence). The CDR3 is CASSYRESYYEQYF. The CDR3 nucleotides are TGTGCCAGCAGTTACCGGGAGAGCTACTACGAGCAGTACTTC.

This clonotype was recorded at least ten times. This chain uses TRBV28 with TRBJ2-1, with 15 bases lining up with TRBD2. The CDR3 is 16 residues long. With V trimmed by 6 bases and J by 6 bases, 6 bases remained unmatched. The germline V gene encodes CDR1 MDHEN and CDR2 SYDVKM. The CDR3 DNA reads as TGTGCCAGCAGAGGTCTGGGACTAGCGGGAGGCAATGAGCAGTTCTTC. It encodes CASRGLGLAGGNEQFF.